The 5 T cell receptor beta chains below all came from one sample that was sequenced in a study of graft-versus-host responses after intestinal transplantation. Libraries were prepared by immunoSEQ multiplex PCR; TCRdb keeps only in-frame clonotypes and omits some of them. The sample consists of about 99,000 clones, roughly 93% of them appearing once. Which antigens these TCRs recognize remains unknown. The sample in question was unstimulated CD8+ T cells sorted from spleen or lymph node cells, obtained before intestinal transplant. All receptors come from a human donor who received an intestinal transplant.

The chain carries TRBV30 and TRBJ1-2; a possible D gene is TRBD1 (5 bases). The germline V gene encodes CDR1 GTSNPN and CDR2 SVGIG (reference sequence). The CDR3 covers 15 residues. Trimming removed 0 bases from V and 4 bases from J, with 15 bases in between. The CDR3 nucleotides read TGTGCCTGGAGTGTACAGGCAGGAACCTCCTATGGCTACACCTTC. The encoded protein is CAWSVQAGTSYGYTF. The complete variable domain, with remaining parts taken from reference TRBV30 and TRBJ1-2, reads SQTIHQWPATLVQPVGSPLSLECTVEGTSNPNLYWYRQAAGRGLQLLFYSVGIGQISSEVPQNLSASRPQDRQFILSSKKLLLSDSGFYLCAWSVQAGTSYGYTFGSGTRLTVV.

The chain combines TRBV12-1 with TRBJ1-2. TRBV12-1 is marked as a pseudogene. This CDR3 contains 12 residues. CDR3 in DNA: TGTGCCAGCAGCCCCAAAAGGGAAGGCTACACCTTC. Its protein product is CASSPKREGYTF.

This chain uses TRBV19 with TRBJ1-1; 8 bases are shared with TRBD1. The CDR3 consists of 15 residues. The germline CDR1 and CDR2 sequences are LNHDA and SQIVND (reference sequence). V trimming: 5 bases; J trimming: 1 base; junction bases outside the gene matches: 6. DNA for the CDR3: TGTGCCAGTAGTTCTGGACAGGGCGGGAACACTGAAGCTTTCTTT. Its translation: CASSSGQGGNTEAFF.

The chain recombines TRBV6-5 with TRBJ1-3; D is unresolved. Germline V gene data show CDR1 as MNHEY and CDR2 as SVGAGI. The length of the CDR3 is 15 residues. V was cut by 4 bases and J by 0 bases, with 10 bases left in between. The CDR3 nucleotides are TGTGCCAGCAGTTCCCCCCCAGCCTCTGGAAACACCATATATTTT. Translated: CASSSPPASGNTIYF.

This chain uses TRBV4-1 with TRBJ1-2, with D possibly being TRBD1 (5 bases). CDR1 and CDR2 (germline): MGHRA, YSYEKL. Between the trimmed V and J ends, which lost 0 bases and 5 bases, there was a span of 13 bases. This CDR3 is 15 amino acids long. Here the CDR3 DNA reads TGCGCCAGCAGCCAAGACCGGACACTCAGTTATGGCTACACCTTC. It is translated as CASSQDRTLSYGYTF.